This TCR beta chain was sequenced during a study of T cell responses to AZD1222 COVID-19 vaccine. Note on this clone: Its antigen is currently unknown.

V was clipped by 5 bases and J by 5 bases, with 7 bases between them. The germline gives CDR1 KGHSH, CDR2 LQKENI. The CDR3 loop spans 12 amino acids. General study points: Among the donors, most were white British and more were female, and clonal diversity was possibly underestimated.

Sequencing used immunoSEQ multiplex PCR; TCRdb keeps in-frame clones, though not all of them. Found here are tens of thousands of clones, approximately 84% of them singletons; the top ten hold roughly a quarter. This sequence originates from an adult in good health. The material sequenced was peripheral blood, taken on day 0 of AZD1222 vaccination. The V call is TRBV18, the J call TRBJ1-5; D is unclear. The CDR3 DNA reads as TGTGCCAGCTCAGCCCCCGATCAGCCCCAGCATTTT. Residues: CASSAPDQPQHF.